This T cell receptor beta chain emerged from a study of T cell repertoires in cytomegalovirus infection. Turning to the study itself: Public TCR beta signature analysis indicated the presence of both CMV infection and matching HLA type. Study observations and caveats: Totalled public TCR beta family frequency picked out people who carried CMV plus the relevant HLA. Within the response measured ex vivo, HLA-C-restricted CMV-specific TCR beta clonotypes were dominant.

TCRdb reprocessed the reads with MiXCR, giving one entry per CDR3 protein. The sample holds fewer than 200,000 distinct CDR3 sequences, 13% to 15% seen once. With regard to this clonotype: Its antigen is unknown.

The CDR3 length is 16 residues. Between the trimmed V and J ends, which lost 0 bases and 4 bases, there was a span of 15 bases. Germline lookup yields CDR1 LNHNV and CDR2 YYDKDF (reference sequence). The sequence derives from a human donor in good health (CMV status not recorded). Some clones in this sample may be carry-over from other donors' samples. The sample was PBMCs. The V gene is TRBV15, the J gene TRBJ1-2, with D tentatively TRBD1 (6 bases). CDR3 sequence (DNA): TGTGCCACCAGCAGAGATTTGGCGGGGGCCTCCTATGGCTACACCTTC. Translation: CATSRDLAGASYGYTF.